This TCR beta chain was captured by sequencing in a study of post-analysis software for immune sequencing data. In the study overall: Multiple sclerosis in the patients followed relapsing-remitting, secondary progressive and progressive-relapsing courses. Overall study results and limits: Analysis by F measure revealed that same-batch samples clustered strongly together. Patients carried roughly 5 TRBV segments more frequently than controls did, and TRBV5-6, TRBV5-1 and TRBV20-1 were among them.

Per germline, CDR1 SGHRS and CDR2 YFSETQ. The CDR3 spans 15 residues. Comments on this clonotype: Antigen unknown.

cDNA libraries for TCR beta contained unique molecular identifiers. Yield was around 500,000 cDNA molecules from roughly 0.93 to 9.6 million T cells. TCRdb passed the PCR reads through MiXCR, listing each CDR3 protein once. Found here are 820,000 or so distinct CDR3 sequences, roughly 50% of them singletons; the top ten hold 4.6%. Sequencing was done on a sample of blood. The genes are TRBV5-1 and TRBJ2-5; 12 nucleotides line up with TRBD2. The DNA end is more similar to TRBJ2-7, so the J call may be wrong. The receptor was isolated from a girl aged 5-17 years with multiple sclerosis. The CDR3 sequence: CASSLALAGGNEQYF. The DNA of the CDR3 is TGCGCCAGCAGCTTGGCACTAGCGGGAGGCAACGAGCAGTACTTC.